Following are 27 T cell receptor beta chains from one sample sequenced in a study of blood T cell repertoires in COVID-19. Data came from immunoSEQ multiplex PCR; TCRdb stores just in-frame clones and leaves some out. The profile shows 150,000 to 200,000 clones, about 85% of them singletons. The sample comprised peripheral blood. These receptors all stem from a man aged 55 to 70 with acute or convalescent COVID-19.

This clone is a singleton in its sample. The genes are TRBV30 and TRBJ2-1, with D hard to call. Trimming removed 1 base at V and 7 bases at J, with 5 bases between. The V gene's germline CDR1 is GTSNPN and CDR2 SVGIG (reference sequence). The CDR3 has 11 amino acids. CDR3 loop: CAWSELNEQFF. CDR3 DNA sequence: TGTGCCTGGAGTGAGCTAAATGAGCAGTTCTTC.

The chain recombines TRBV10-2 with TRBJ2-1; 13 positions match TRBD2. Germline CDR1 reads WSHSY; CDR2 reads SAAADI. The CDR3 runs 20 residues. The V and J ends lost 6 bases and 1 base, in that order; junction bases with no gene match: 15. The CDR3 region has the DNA TGCGCCAGCAGCCCCGGGACTAGCGGGGTGCTATCGCTATCCTACAATGAGCAGTTCTTC. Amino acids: CASSPGTSGVLSLSYNEQFF.

The CDR3 protein is CASSLVSGGVRNEQFF. In DNA form, the CDR3 reads TGTGCCAGCAGCTTAGTTAGCGGGGGGGTGAGGAATGAGCAGTTCTTC. The chain is built from TRBV11-3 and TRBJ2-1; 11 bases line up with TRBD2. CDR3 size: 16 residues. Per germline, CDR1 SGHNT and CDR2 YENEEA. With 1 base clipped from V and 7 bases from J, the junction kept 6 bases outside the gene matches.

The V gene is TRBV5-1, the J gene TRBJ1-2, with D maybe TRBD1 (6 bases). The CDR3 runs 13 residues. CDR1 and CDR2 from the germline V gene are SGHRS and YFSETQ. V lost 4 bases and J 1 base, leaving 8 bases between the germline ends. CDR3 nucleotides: TGCGCCAGCAGCCCGGACAGTAACTATGGCTACACCTTC. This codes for CASSPDSNYGYTF.

CDR3 loop: CASTPGTVSNQPQHF. For the CDR3, the DNA is TGTGCCAGCACCCCCGGGACAGTGAGCAATCAGCCCCAGCATTTT. The V call is TRBV6-2 or TRBV6-3, the J call TRBJ1-5, with 7 bases identical to TRBD1. J gave up 1 base and V 7 bases, and 7 bases lay outside the gene matches. The CDR3 spans 15 residues. Per the germline V gene, CDR1 is MNHEY and CDR2 is SVGEGT.

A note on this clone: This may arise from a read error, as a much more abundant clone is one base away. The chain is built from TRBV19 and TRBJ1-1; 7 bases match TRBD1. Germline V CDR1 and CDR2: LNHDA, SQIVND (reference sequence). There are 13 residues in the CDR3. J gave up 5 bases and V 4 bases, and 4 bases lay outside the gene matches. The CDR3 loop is CASSKQGRTEAFF. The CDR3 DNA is TGTGCCAGTAGTAAACAGGGGAGGACTGAAGCTTTCTTT.

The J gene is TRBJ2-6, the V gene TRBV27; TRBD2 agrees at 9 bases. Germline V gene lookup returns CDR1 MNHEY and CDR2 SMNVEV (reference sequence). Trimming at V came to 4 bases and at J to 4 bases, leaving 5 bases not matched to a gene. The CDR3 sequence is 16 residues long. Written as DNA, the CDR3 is TGTGCCAGCAGTTCCCCTAGCGGGAAAGGGGCCAACGTCCTGACTTTC. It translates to CASSSPSGKGANVLTF.

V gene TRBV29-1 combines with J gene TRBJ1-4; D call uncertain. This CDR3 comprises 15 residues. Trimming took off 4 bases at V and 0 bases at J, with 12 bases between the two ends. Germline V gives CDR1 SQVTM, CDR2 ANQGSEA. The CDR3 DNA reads TGCAGCGTTGGCCTGAACCCAGCAACTAATGAAAAACTGTTTTTT. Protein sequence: CSVGLNPATNEKLFF. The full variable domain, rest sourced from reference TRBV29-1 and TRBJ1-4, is SAVISQKPSRDICQRGTSLTIQCQVDSQVTMMFWYRQQPGQSLTLIATANQGSEATYESGFVIDKFPISRPNLTFSTLTVSNMSPEDSSIYLCSVGLNPATNEKLFFGSGTQLSVL.

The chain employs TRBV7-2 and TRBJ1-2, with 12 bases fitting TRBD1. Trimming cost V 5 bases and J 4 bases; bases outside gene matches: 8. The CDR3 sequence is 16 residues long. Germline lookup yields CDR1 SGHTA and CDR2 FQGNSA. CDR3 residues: CASSRSGTGGGYGYTF. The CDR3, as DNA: TGTGCCAGCAGCCGGTCCGGGACAGGGGGCGGCTATGGCTACACCTTC.

This CDR3 reads CASSKNTGVRSNQPQHF. The CDR3 DNA follows: TGTGCCAGTAGTAAAAATACAGGGGTCAGGAGCAATCAGCCCCAGCATTTT. This chain joins TRBV19 and TRBJ1-5, with TRBD1 matching 7 bases. The CDR3 length is 17 residues. The germline V gene encodes CDR1 LNHDA and CDR2 SQIVND (reference sequence). The V and J ends lost 4 bases and 1 base, in that order; junction bases with no gene match: 10.

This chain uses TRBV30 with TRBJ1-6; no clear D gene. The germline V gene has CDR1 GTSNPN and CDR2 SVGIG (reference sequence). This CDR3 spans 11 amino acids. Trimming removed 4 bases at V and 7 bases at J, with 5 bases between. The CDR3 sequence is CAWTENSPLHF. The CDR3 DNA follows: TGTGCCTGGACAGAAAATTCACCCCTCCACTTT.

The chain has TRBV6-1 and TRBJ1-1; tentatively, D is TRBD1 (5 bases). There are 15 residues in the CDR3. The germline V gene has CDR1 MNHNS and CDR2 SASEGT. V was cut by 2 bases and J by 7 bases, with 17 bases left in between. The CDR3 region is CASSELSRGRDEAFF. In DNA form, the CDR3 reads TGTGCCAGCAGTGAACTATCTAGGGGAAGGGATGAAGCTTTCTTT.

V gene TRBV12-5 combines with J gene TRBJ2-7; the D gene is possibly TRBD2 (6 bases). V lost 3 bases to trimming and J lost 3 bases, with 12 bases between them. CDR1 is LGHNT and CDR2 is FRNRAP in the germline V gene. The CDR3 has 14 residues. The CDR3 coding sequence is TGTGCTAGTGGTTTAGGGCGGGACCTCTACGAGCAGTACTTC. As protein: CASGLGRDLYEQYF.

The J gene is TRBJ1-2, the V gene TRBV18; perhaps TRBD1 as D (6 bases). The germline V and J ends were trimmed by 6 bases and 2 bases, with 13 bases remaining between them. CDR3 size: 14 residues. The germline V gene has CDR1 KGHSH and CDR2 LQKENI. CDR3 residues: CASSHRTANYGYTF. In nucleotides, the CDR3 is TGTGCCAGCTCCCACAGGACAGCCAACTATGGCTACACCTTC.

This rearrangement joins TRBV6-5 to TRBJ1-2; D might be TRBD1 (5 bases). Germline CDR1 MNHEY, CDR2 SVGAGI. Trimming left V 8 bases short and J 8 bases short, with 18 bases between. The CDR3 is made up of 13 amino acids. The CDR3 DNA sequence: TGTGCCAGCGGGAAGGGGCCTACCGGCGGCTACACCTTC. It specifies CASGKGPTGGYTF.

CDR3 loop: CATQGQGARLAAINEQFF. CDR3 sequence (DNA): TGTGCCACCCAGGGACAGGGGGCGCGTCTAGCGGCCATCAATGAGCAGTTCTTC. V and J are TRBV19 and TRBJ2-1, with 12 bases identical to TRBD1. Trimming at V came to 10 bases and at J to 6 bases, leaving 19 bases not matched to a gene. The CDR3 runs 18 residues. In germline, CDR1 is LNHDA, CDR2 SQIVND (reference sequence).

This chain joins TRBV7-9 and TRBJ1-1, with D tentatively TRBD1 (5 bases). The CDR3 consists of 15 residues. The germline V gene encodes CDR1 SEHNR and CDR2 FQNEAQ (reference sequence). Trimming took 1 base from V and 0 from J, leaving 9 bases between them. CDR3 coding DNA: TGTGCCAGCAGCTTAGTGGCAGGGATGAACACTGAAGCTTTCTTT. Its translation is CASSLVAGMNTEAFF.

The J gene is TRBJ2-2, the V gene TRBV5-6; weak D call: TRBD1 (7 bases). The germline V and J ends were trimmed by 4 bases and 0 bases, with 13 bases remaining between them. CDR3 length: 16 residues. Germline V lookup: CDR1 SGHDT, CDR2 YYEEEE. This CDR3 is CASSRGTAANTGELFF. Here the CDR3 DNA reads TGTGCCAGCAGCCGCGGGACAGCCGCGAACACCGGGGAGCTGTTTTTT. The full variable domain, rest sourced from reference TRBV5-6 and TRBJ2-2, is DAGVTQSPTHLIKTRGQQVTLRCSPKSGHDTVSWYQQALGQGPQFIFQYYEEEERQRGNFPDRFSGHQFPNYSSELNVNALLLGDSALYLCASSRGTAANTGELFFGEGSRLTVL.

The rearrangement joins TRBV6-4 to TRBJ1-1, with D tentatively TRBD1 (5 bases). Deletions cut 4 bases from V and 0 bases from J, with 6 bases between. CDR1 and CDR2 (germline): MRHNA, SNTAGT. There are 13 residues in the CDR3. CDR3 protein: CASSGQMNTEAFF. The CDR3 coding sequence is TGTGCCAGCAGTGGACAGATGAACACTGAAGCTTTCTTT.

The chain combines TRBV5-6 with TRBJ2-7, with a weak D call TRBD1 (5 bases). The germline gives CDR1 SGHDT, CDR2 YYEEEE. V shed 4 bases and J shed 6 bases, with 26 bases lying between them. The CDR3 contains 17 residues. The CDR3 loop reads CASSPGLQGLGFLEQYF. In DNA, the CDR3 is TGTGCCAGCAGCCCAGGTCTCCAGGGCCTAGGCTTCCTCGAGCAGTACTTC. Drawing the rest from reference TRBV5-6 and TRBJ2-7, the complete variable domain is DAGVTQSPTHLIKTRGQQVTLRCSPKSGHDTVSWYQQALGQGPQFIFQYYEEEERQRGNFPDRFSGHQFPNYSSELNVNALLLGDSALYLCASSPGLQGLGFLEQYFGPGTRLTVT.

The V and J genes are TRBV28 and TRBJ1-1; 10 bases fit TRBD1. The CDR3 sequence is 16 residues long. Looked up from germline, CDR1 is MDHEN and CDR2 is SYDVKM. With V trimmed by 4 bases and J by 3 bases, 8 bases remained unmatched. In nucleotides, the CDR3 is TGTGCCAGCAGTTCCCCCGGACAGGGGGTGGACACTGAAGCTTTCTTT. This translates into CASSSPGQGVDTEAFF.

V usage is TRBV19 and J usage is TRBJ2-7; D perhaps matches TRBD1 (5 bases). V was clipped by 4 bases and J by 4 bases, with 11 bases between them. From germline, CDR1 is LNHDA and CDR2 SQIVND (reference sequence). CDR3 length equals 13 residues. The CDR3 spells CASSTREMYEQYF. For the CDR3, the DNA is TGTGCCAGTAGTACCAGGGAAATGTACGAGCAGTACTTC.

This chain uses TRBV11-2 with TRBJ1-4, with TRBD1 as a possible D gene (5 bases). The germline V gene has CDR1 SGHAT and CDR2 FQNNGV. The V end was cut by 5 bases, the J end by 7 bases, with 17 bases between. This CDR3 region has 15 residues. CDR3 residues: CASSPTGAPSEKLFF. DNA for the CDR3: TGTGCCAGCAGCCCAACAGGAGCCCCGTCTGAAAAACTGTTTTTT. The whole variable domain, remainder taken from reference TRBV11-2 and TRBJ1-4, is EAGVAQSPRYKIIEKRQSVAFWCNPISGHATLYWYQQILGQGPKLLIQFQNNGVVDDSQLPKDRFSAERLKGVDSTLKIQPAKLEDSAVYLCASSPTGAPSEKLFFGSGTQLSVL.

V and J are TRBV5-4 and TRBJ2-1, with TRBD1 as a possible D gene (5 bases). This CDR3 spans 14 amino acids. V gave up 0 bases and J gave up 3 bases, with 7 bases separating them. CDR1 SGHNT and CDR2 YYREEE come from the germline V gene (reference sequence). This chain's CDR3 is CASSLGGYYNEQFF. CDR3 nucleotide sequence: TGTGCCAGCAGCTTGGGGGGCTACTACAATGAGCAGTTCTTC.

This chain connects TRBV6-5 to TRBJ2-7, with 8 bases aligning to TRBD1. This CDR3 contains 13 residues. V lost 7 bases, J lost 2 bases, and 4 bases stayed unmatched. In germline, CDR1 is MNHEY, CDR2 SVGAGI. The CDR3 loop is CASNRGSTYEQYV. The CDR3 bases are TGTGCCAGCAACAGGGGGAGTACCTACGAGCAGTACGTC.

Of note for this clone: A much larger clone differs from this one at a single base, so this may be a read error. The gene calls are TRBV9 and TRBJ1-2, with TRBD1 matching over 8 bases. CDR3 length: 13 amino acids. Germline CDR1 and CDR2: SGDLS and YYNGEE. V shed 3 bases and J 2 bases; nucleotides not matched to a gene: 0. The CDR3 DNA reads TGTGCCAGCAGCGGGACAGGGAACTATGGCTACACCTTC. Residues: CASSGTGNYGYTF.

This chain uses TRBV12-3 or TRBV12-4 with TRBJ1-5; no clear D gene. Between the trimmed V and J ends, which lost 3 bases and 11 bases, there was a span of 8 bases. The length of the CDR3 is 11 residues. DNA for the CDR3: TGTGCCAGCAGTTTGGGGAGAGCCCAGCATTTT. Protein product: CASSLGRAQHF.